One and the same sample provided the 21 T cell receptor beta chains below, sequenced in a study of blood T cell repertoires in COVID-19. Assay used: immunoSEQ multiplex PCR; TCRdb lists only in-frame clones, some missing. The sample lists 200,000 to 300,000 clones, roughly 81% seen once, with around 7.2% in the top ten. The sample consisted of peripheral blood. These receptors were obtained from a woman aged 80 or over with COVID-19, enrolled during active disease.

The chain is built from TRBV5-1 and TRBJ1-3, with D perhaps matching TRBD1 (5 bases). This CDR3 contains 16 residues. The V end lost 5 bases, the J end lost 2 bases, and 17 bases lay between the germline ends. From germline, CDR1 is SGHRS and CDR2 YFSETQ. Written as DNA, the CDR3 is TGCGCCAGCAGTTTTGACAGCTCGGGCACTGGAAACACCATATATTTT. The encoded protein is CASSFDSSGTGNTIYF. Full variable domain (remainder filled in from reference TRBV5-1 and TRBJ1-3): KAGVTQTPRYLIKTRGQQVTLSCSPISGHRSVSWYQQTPGQGLQFLFEYFSETQRNKGNFPGRFSGRQFSNSRSEMNVSTLELGDSALYLCASSFDSSGTGNTIYFGEGSWLTVV.

V and J are TRBV30 and TRBJ1-5; D might be TRBD1 (5 bases). Per germline, CDR1 GTSNPN and CDR2 SVGIG (reference sequence). The germline V and J ends were trimmed by 2 bases and 6 bases, with 17 bases remaining between them. The CDR3 contains 15 residues. Here the CDR3 reads CAWSLTGGAGQPQHF. As DNA, the CDR3 is TGTGCCTGGAGTTTAACCGGGGGTGCGGGTCAGCCCCAGCATTTT.

This clone was found a few times. The chain uses TRBV2 and TRBJ1-1; D not certain. V lost 8 bases and J 0 bases, leaving 4 bases between the germline ends. Germline values: CDR1 SNHLY, CDR2 FYNNEI. This CDR3 contains 11 residues. In nucleotides, the CDR3 is TGTGCCAGCCTCGTGAACACTGAAGCTTTCTTT. This gives the protein CASLVNTEAFF.

The gene calls are TRBV30 and TRBJ2-7; perhaps TRBD2 as D (5 bases). From germline, CDR1 is GTSNPN and CDR2 SVGIG (reference sequence). Trimming took off 4 bases at V and 6 bases at J, with 13 bases between the two ends. This CDR3 region has 12 residues. The CDR3 nucleotides are TGTGCCTGGACAGCGATGGCGGGCGAGCAGTACTTC. Protein sequence: CAWTAMAGEQYF.

The V call is TRBV3-1 (or the pseudogene TRBV3-2), the J call TRBJ2-3, with 7 bases lining up with TRBD2. Germline V CDR1 and CDR2: LGHDT, YNNKEL (reference sequence). Trimming took 0 bases from V and 2 from J; bases not matched to a gene: 5. This CDR3 is 16 amino acids long. As DNA, the CDR3 is TGTGCCAGCAGCCAAGATCAGGGACTATCCACAGATACGCAGTATTTT. This encodes CASSQDQGLSTDTQYF.

The J gene is TRBJ2-5, the V gene TRBV18; TRBD1 matches at 8 bases. This CDR3 spans 16 amino acids. Germline trimming cut 4 bases from V and 5 bases from J; bases unmatched to any gene: 12. The V gene's germline CDR1 is KGHSH and CDR2 LQKENI. CDR3 in amino acids: CASSLGQGQRGETQYF. The CDR3 DNA reads as TGTGCCAGCTCACTCGGACAGGGTCAACGGGGGGAGACCCAGTACTTC.

This sequence joins TRBV28 and TRBJ2-2, with D maybe TRBD1 (5 bases). This CDR3 is built from 14 residues. Trimming took 3 bases from V and 1 from J, leaving 6 bases between them. Germline V gives CDR1 MDHEN, CDR2 SYDVKM. The CDR3 DNA reads as TGTGCCAGCAGTTTCGACAGGAACACCGGGGAGCTGTTTTTT. Protein: CASSFDRNTGELFF.

The CDR3 is CASQREGGGDTQYF. CDR3 sequence (DNA): TGTGCTAGTCAGCGGGAGGGCGGAGGAGATACGCAGTATTTT. The chain joins TRBV12-5 to TRBJ2-3; TRBD2 matches 10 bases. There are 14 residues in the CDR3. The ends lost 8 bases at V and 5 bases at J; junction bases unmatched: 7. Germline CDR1 reads LGHNT; CDR2 reads FRNRAP. The full variable domain, completed using reference TRBV12-5 and TRBJ2-3, is DARVTQTPRHKVTEMGQEVTMRCQPILGHNTVFWYRQTMMQGLELLAYFRNRAPLDDSGMPKDRFSAEMPDATLATLKIQPSEPRDSAVYFCASQREGGGDTQYFGPGTRLTVL.

The V gene is TRBV11-2, the J gene TRBJ1-1; D is ambiguous. The V gene's germline CDR1 is SGHAT and CDR2 FQNNGV. V lost 5 bases and J 3 bases, leaving 13 bases between the germline ends. The CDR3 consists of 14 residues. CDR3 residues: CASSLPRGYTEAFF. The CDR3 DNA sequence: TGTGCCAGCAGCCTCCCGCGGGGATACACTGAAGCTTTCTTT.

This clone was seen only a few times. The rearrangement links TRBV14 to TRBJ1-1; TRBD1 matches at 11 bases. Germline values: CDR1 SGHDN, CDR2 FVKESK. The CDR3 covers 17 residues. V lost 5 bases to trimming and J lost 3 bases; unmatched junction nucleotides: 11. The CDR3 nucleotides are TGTGCCAGCAGCTTCCGGGACAGGGGGAAGGGGTACACTGAAGCTTTCTTT. Translation gives CASSFRDRGKGYTEAFF.

This chain connects TRBV28 to TRBJ2-4; 7 bases are a match to TRBD1. Germline CDR1 and CDR2: MDHEN and SYDVKM. V trimming: 4 bases; J trimming: 7 bases; junction bases outside the gene matches: 10. The CDR3 length is 15 residues. DNA for the CDR3: TGTGCCAGCAGTTCCCCGACAGGGTTGGGGAACATTCAGTACTTC. Translating gives CASSSPTGLGNIQYF.

This clone was counted a few times. The chain joins TRBV27 to TRBJ1-6, with TRBD1 matching over 9 bases. The CDR3 has 17 residues. The germline CDR1 and CDR2 sequences are MNHEY and SMNVEV (reference sequence). V was clipped by 2 bases and J by 7 bases; unmatched bases: 9. DNA of the CDR3: TGTGCCAGCAGTTTAACACCCGGGGGACAGGGAAATTCACCCCTCCACTTT. Residues: CASSLTPGGQGNSPLHF.

V gene TRBV2 combines with J gene TRBJ1-4; tentatively, D is TRBD1 (5 bases). Germline-derived CDR1 and CDR2 are SNHLY and FYNNEI. The CDR3 totals 13 residues. Trimming cost V 7 bases and J 5 bases, with 11 bases left between them. The chain's CDR3 is CASKRGSNEKLFF. CDR3 in DNA: TGTGCCAGCAAGCGGGGGTCGAATGAAAAACTGTTTTTT.

This clone was counted many times. This chain uses TRBV2 with TRBJ2-7; 10 bases fit TRBD1. The CDR3 runs 14 residues. Germline V CDR1 and CDR2: SNHLY, FYNNEI. Trimming at V came to 6 bases and at J to 4 bases, leaving 6 bases not matched to a gene. The CDR3 region is CASRKTGGSYEQYF. The CDR3 nucleotides are TGTGCCAGCAGGAAGACAGGGGGCTCGTACGAGCAGTACTTC.

The CDR3 here is CASSPGQGSYGYTF. The DNA of the CDR3 is TGTGCCAGCTCACCAGGACAGGGGTCCTATGGCTACACCTTC. The chain couples TRBV18 to TRBJ1-2; 9 bases fit TRBD1. V dropped 2 bases and J dropped 4; count of bases not matched to a gene: 2. Per the germline V gene, CDR1 is KGHSH and CDR2 is LQKENI. This CDR3 contains 14 residues.

CDR3 nucleotides: TGTGCCAGTAGTATGGACCCCAGGGGGGGCAATCAGCCCCAGCATTTT. Its protein product is CASSMDPRGGNQPQHF. The J gene is TRBJ1-5, the V gene TRBV19, with 7 bases fitting TRBD1. V shed 3 bases, J shed 2 bases, and the junction held 7 bases outside the gene matches. Germline V gene sequence: CDR1 LNHDA, CDR2 SQIVND (reference sequence). This CDR3 is 16 amino acids long.

The rearrangement joins TRBV3-1 (or the pseudogene TRBV3-2) to TRBJ2-3, with D possibly matching TRBD2 (5 bases). Germline V gives CDR1 LGHDT, CDR2 YNNKEL (reference sequence). V was pared by 3 bases and J by 3 bases, with 13 bases between. The CDR3 is made up of 15 amino acids. The CDR3 nucleotides are TGTGCCAGCAGCCAGGCCTGGAGGAGGACAGATACGCAGTATTTT. Encoded protein: CASSQAWRRTDTQYF.

This clone was recorded once. This sequence joins TRBV14 and TRBJ2-7; D ambiguous. This CDR3 spans 16 amino acids. Per the germline V gene, CDR1 is SGHDN and CDR2 is FVKESK. Deletions cut 0 bases from V and 0 bases from J, with 12 bases between. In DNA form, the CDR3 reads TGTGCCAGCAGCCAAGAGGGCACCAAGAACTCCTACGAGCAGTACTTC. It translates to CASSQEGTKNSYEQYF. Drawing the rest from reference TRBV14 and TRBJ2-7, the complete variable domain is EAGVTQFPSHSVIEKGQTVTLRCDPISGHDNLYWYRRVMGKEIKFLLHFVKESKQDESGMPNNRFLAERTGGTYSTLKVQPAELEDSGVYFCASSQEGTKNSYEQYFGPGTRLTVT.

CDR3 protein: CASTAGHEKLFF. CDR3 DNA: TGTGCCAGTACCGCAGGTCACGAAAAACTGTTTTTT. V usage is TRBV19 and J usage is TRBJ1-4; D is unclear. In germline, CDR1 is LNHDA, CDR2 SQIVND (reference sequence). V was cut by 7 bases and J by 8 bases, with 11 bases left in between. This CDR3 spans 12 amino acids.

This sequence joins TRBV6-5 and TRBJ1-1, with D possibly being TRBD1 (5 bases). CDR3 size: 13 residues. Between the trimmed V and J ends, which lost 6 bases and 0 bases, there was a span of 8 bases. Germline V lookup: CDR1 MNHEY, CDR2 SVGAGI. CDR3 DNA: TGTGCCAGCAGGCCACAGGTGAACACTGAAGCTTTCTTT. It codes for CASRPQVNTEAFF.

The V call is TRBV4-1, the J call TRBJ2-1, with 8 bases aligning to TRBD1. Germline V lookup: CDR1 MGHRA, CDR2 YSYEKL. This CDR3 contains 15 residues. J gave up 0 bases and V 4 bases, and 2 bases lay outside the gene matches. The chain's CDR3 is CASSRQGSSYNEQFF. CDR3 DNA: TGCGCCAGCAGCCGACAGGGGAGCTCCTACAATGAGCAGTTCTTC.